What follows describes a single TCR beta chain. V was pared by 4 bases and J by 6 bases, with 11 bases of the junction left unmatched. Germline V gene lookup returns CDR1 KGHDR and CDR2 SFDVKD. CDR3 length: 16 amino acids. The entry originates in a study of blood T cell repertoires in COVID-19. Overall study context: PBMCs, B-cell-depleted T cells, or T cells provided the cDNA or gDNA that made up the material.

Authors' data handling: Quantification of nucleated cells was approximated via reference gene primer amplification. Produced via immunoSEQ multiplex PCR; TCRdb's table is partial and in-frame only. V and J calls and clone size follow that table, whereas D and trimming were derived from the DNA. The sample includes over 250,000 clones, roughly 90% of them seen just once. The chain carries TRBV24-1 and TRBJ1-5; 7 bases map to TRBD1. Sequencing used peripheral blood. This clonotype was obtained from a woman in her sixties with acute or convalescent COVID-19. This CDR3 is CATSEESPRGTQPQHF. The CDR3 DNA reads TGTGCCACCAGTGAAGAGAGTCCCAGGGGGACTCAGCCCCAGCATTTT.